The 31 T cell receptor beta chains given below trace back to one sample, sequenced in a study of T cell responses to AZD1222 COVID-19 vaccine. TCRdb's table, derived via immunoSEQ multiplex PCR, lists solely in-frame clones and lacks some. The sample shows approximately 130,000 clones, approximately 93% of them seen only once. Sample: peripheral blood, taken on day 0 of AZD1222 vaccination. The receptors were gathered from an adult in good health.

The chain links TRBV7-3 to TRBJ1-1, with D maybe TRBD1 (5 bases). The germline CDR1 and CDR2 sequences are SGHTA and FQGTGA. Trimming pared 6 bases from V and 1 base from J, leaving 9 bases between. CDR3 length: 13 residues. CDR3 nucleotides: TGTGCCAGCAGGCTGACAGCGAACACTGAAGCTTTCTTT. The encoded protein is CASRLTANTEAFF.

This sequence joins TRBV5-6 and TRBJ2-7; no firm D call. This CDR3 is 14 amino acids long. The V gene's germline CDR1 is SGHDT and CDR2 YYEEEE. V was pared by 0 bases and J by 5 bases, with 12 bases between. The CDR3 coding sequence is TGTGCCAGCAGCTTGGATAATAGCAAACACGAGCAGTACTTC. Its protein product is CASSLDNSKHEQYF. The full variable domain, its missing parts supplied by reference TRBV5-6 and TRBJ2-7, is DAGVTQSPTHLIKTRGQQVTLRCSPKSGHDTVSWYQQALGQGPQFIFQYYEEEERQRGNFPDRFSGHQFPNYSSELNVNALLLGDSALYLCASSLDNSKHEQYFGPGTRLTVT.

This CDR3 is CASISSTNEKLFF. Written as DNA, the CDR3 is TGTGCCAGCATCTCCTCCACTAATGAAAAACTGTTTTTT. The rearrangement joins TRBV6-6 to TRBJ1-4; D uncertain. The germline V gene has CDR1 MNHNY and CDR2 SVGAGI (reference sequence). The germline V and J ends were trimmed by 7 bases and 2 bases, with 8 bases remaining between them. The CDR3 sequence is 13 residues long.

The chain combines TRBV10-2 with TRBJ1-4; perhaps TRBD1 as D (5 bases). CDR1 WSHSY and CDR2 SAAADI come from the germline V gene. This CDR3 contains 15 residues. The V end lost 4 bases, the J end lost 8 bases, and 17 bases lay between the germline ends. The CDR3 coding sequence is TGCGCCAGCAGTGCCAGCGGGACGGGGAGAGAAAAACTGTTTTTT. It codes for CASSASGTGREKLFF.

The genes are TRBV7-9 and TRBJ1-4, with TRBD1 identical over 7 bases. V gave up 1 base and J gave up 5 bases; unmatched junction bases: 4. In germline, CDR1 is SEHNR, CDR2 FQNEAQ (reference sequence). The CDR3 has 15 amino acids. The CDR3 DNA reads TGTGCCAGCAGCTTAGGGCCGGGACAGAATGAAAAACTGTTTTTT. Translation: CASSLGPGQNEKLFF.

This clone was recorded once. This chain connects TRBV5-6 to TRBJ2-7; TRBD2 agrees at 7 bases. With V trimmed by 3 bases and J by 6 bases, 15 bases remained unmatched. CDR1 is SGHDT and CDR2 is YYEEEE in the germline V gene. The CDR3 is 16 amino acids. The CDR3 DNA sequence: TGTGCCAGCAGCTACGCCGGGACTAACGTCAGTCCCGAGCAGTACTTC. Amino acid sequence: CASSYAGTNVSPEQYF.

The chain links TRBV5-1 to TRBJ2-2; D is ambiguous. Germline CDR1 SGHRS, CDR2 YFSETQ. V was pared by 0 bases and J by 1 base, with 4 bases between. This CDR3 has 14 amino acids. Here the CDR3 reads CASSLDVNTGELFF. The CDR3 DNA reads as TGCGCCAGCAGCTTGGACGTGAACACCGGGGAGCTGTTTTTT. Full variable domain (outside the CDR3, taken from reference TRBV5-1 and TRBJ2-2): KAGVTQTPRYLIKTRGQQVTLSCSPISGHRSVSWYQQTPGQGLQFLFEYFSETQRNKGNFPGRFSGRQFSNSRSEMNVSTLELGDSALYLCASSLDVNTGELFFGEGSRLTVL.

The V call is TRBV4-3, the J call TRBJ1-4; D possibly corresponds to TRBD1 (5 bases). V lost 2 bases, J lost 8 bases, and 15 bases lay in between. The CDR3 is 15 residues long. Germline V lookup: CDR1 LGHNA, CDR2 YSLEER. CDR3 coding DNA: TGCGCCAGCAGCCAACAGTTTTCAGGGCAAGAAAAACTGTTTTTT. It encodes CASSQQFSGQEKLFF.

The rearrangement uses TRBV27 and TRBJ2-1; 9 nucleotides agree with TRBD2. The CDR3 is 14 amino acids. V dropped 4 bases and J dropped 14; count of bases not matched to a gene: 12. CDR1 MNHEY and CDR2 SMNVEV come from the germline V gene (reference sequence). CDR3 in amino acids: CASSSLAGESGKFF. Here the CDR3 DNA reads TGTGCCAGCAGTTCGTTAGCGGGAGAATCTGGGAAGTTCTTC.

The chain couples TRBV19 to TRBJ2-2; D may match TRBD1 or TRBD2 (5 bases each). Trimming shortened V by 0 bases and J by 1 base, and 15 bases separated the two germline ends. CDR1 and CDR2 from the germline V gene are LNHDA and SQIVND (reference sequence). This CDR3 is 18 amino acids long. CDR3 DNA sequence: TGTGCCAGTAGTATAGAGGGGGTTAGGAGGTTGAACACCGGGGAGCTGTTTTTT. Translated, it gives CASSIEGVRRLNTGELFF.

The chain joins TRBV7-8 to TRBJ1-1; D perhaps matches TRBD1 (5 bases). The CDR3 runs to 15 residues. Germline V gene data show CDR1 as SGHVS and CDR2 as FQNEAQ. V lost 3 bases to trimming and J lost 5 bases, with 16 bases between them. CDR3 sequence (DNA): TGTGCCAGCAGCTTCGTCGGGGTCAGGGTGACTGAAGCTTTCTTT. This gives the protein CASSFVGVRVTEAFF.

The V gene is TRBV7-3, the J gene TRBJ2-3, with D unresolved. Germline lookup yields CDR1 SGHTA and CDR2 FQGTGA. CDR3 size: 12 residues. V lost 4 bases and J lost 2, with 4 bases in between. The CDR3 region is CASSSNTDTQYF. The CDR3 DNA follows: TGTGCCAGCAGCTCAAACACAGATACGCAGTATTTT.

The CDR3 spells CASRVGQNNSPLHF. CDR3 DNA: TGTGCCAGCAGGGTGGGACAGAATAATTCACCCCTCCACTTT. This chain joins TRBV6-5 and TRBJ1-6; 7 positions match TRBD1. V lost 6 bases to trimming and J lost 5 bases; unmatched junction nucleotides: 4. Germline loops: CDR1 MNHEY, CDR2 SVGAGI. This CDR3 has 14 residues.

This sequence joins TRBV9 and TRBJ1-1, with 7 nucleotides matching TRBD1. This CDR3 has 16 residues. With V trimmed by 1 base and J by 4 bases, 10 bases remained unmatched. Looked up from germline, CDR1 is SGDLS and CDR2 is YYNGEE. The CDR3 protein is CASSVLGGGAGTEAFF. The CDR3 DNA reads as TGTGCCAGCAGCGTATTGGGAGGGGGCGCGGGCACTGAAGCTTTCTTT.

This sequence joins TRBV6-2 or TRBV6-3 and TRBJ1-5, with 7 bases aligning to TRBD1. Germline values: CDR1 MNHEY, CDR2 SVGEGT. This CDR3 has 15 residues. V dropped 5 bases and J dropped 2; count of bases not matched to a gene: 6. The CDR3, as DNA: TGTGCCAGCAGTCGACGGGACAGCCGCAATCAGCCCCAGCATTTT. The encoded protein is CASSRRDSRNQPQHF.

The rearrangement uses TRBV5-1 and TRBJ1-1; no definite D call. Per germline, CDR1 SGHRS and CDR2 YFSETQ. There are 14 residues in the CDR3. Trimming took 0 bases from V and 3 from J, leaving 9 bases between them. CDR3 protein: CASSLGVRDTEAFF. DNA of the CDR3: TGCGCCAGCAGCTTGGGGGTACGGGACACTGAAGCTTTCTTT.

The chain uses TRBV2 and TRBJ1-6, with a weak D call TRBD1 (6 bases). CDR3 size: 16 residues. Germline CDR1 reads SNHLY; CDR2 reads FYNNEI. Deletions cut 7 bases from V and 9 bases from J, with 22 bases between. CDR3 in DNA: TGTGCCAGCACCGGGGGCCGGTCGGGGCACCTTTCACCCCTCCACTTT. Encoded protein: CASTGGRSGHLSPLHF.

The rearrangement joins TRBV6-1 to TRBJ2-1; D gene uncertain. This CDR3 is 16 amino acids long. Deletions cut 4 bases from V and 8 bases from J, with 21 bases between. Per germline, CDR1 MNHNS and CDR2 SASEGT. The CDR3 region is CASSVNQLEDRDEQFF. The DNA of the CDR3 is TGTGCCAGCAGTGTCAACCAACTTGAAGACCGCGATGAGCAGTTCTTC.

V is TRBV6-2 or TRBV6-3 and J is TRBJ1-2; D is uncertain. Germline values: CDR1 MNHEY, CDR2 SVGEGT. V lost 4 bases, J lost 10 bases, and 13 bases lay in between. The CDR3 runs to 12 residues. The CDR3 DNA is TGTGCCAGCAGTTCCCGCGTATTTGACTACACCTTC. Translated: CASSSRVFDYTF.

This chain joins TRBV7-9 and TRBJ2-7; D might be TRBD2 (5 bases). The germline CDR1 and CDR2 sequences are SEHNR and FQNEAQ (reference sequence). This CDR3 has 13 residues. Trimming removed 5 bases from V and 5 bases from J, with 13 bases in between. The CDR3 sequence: CASSIIEEDEQYF. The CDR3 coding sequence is TGTGCCAGCAGCATTATCGAGGAGGACGAGCAGTACTTC.

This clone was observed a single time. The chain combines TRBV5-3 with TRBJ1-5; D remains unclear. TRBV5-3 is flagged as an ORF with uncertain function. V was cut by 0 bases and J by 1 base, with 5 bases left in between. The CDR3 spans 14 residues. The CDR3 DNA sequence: TGTGCCAGAAGCTTGGGAAGGAGCAATCAGCCCCAGCATTTT. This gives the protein CARSLGRSNQPQHF.

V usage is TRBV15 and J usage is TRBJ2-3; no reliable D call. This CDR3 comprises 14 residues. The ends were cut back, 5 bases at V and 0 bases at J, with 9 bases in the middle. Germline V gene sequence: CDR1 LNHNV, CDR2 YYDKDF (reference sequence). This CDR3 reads CATSGSSSTDTQYF. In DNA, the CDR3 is TGTGCCACCAGCGGCTCTTCTAGCACAGATACGCAGTATTTT.

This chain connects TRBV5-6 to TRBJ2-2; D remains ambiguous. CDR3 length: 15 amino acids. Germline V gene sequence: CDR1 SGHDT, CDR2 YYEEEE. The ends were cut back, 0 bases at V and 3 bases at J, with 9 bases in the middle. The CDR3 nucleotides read TGTGCCAGCAGCTTGGTACGGAGAGACACCGGGGAGCTGTTTTTT. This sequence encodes CASSLVRRDTGELFF.

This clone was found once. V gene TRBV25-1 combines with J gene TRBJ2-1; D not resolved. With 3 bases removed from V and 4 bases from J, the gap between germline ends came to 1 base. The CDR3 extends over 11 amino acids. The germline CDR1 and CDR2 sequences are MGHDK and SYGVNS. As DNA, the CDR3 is TGTGCCAGCAGTGATTACAATGAGCAGTTCTTC. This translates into CASSDYNEQFF.

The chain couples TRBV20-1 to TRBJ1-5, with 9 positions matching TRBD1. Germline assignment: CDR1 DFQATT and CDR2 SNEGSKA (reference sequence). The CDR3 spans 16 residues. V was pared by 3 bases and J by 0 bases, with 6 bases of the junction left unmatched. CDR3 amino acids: CSASHGQGYSNQPQHF. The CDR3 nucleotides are TGCAGTGCTAGTCATGGACAGGGGTATAGCAATCAGCCCCAGCATTTT.

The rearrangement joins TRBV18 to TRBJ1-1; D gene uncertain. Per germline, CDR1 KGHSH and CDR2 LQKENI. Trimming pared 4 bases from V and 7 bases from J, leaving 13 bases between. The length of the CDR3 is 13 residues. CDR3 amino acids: CASSREQRVEAFF. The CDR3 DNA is TGTGCCAGCTCACGGGAGCAACGGGTTGAAGCTTTCTTT. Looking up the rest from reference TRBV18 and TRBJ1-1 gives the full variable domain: NAGVMQNPRHLVRRRGQEARLRCSPMKGHSHVYWYRQLPEEGLKFMVYLQKENIIDESGMPKERFSAEFPKEGPSILRIQQVVRGDSAAYFCASSREQRVEAFFGQGTRLTVV.

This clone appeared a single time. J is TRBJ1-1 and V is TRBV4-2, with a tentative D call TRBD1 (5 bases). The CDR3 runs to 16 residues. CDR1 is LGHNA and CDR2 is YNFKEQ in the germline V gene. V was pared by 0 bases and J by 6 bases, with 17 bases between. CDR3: CASSQDVAGTGPEAFF. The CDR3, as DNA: TGTGCCAGCAGCCAAGATGTAGCAGGGACGGGGCCTGAAGCTTTCTTT.

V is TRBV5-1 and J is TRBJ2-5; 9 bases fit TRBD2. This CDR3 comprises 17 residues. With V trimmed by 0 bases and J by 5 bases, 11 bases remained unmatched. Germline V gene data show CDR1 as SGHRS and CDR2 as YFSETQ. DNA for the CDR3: TGCGCCAGCAGCTTGGGCGTGACTAGCGGAGCCGGGGAGACCCAGTACTTC. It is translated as CASSLGVTSGAGETQYF. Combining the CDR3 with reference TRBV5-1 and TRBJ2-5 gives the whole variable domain KAGVTQTPRYLIKTRGQQVTLSCSPISGHRSVSWYQQTPGQGLQFLFEYFSETQRNKGNFPGRFSGRQFSNSRSEMNVSTLELGDSALYLCASSLGVTSGAGETQYFGPGTRLLVL.

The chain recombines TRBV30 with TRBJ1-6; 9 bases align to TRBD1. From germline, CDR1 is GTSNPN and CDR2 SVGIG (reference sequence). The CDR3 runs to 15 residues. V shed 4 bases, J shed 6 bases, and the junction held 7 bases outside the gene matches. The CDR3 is CAWNRQGGTNSPLHF. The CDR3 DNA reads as TGTGCCTGGAATCGACAGGGGGGAACTAATTCACCCCTCCACTTT.

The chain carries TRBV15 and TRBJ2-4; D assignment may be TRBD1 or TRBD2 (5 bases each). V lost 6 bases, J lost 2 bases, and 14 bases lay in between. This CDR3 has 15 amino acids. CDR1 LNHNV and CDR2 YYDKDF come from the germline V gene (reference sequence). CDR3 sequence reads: CATSGARDPKNIQYF. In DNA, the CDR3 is TGTGCCACCAGTGGGGCCCGGGATCCCAAAAACATTCAGTACTTC.

This CDR3 reads CASSPGQGSQPQHF. For the CDR3, the DNA is TGTGCCAGCAGTCCAGGACAGGGGAGCCAGCCCCAGCATTTT. The rearrangement uses TRBV2 and TRBJ1-5, with TRBD1 identical over 9 bases. CDR3 length: 14 residues. Unmatched junction bases numbered 6, after V lost 5 bases and J lost 7 bases. Germline V CDR1 and CDR2: SNHLY, FYNNEI.